The source of this T cell receptor (beta chain) is a study of blood T cells in healthy people across ages. General study results and limits: Roughly linear age-related decline in beta diversity appeared, significant by age around 40.

Next came a second PCR, run for 7 to 11 cycles, which used a sample-barcoded 5' primer along with a J-beta primer mix. TCRdb re-called the 5' RACE reads through MiXCR, storing one row per CDR3 protein. The repertoire holds some 1.6 million distinct CDR3 sequences, with 30% to 35% as singletons. Germline CDR1 reads MRHNA; CDR2 reads SNTAGT. The CDR3 contains 15 residues. All donors came from Russia, were Caucasian and healthy, and spanned ages roughly 6 to 100. Peripheral blood samples of roughly 9.8 milliliters were drawn from each donor. Worth noting for this clonotype: Its antigen remains unidentified. One end of the junction does not line up with germline, which may come from a read error.

This rearrangement joins TRBV6-4 to TRBJ1-2; D ambiguous. The sequenced sample was blood. This TCR derives from a woman aged 30 to 39 in good health. The CDR3 DNA is TGTGCCACCAGTACGGACGGCTTACGGGGCTATGGCTACACCTTC. Its translation: CATSTDGLRGYGYTF.